The clone carrying this TCR beta chain was detected only a few times. Its target is not known. The identical CDR3 is also encoded by other nucleotide sequences in the sample. The sample is drawn from a study of beta chain features in type 1 diabetes. Study results and caveats: TCRB CDR3 length was moderately but significantly reduced in all four CD4+ subsets of Type 1 diabetes patients.

Of the isolated RNA, all was reverse transcribed, and so the sequenced material was expressed TCRB transcripts. Measured with immunoSEQ multiplex PCR; TCRdb has only the in-frame clones, and not every one. The table lists about 350,000 clones, about 19% of them singletons. Input material: naive CD4+ T cells from blood. The clonotype comes from a woman younger than 30 in good health.

This CDR3 reads CSVEPQGGYGYTF. Here the CDR3 DNA reads TGCAGCGTTGAACCTCAGGGGGGTTATGGCTACACCTTC. V and J are TRBV29-1 and TRBJ1-2, with 7 positions matching TRBD1. Trimming at V came to 2 bases and at J to 5 bases, leaving 5 bases not matched to a gene. In germline, CDR1 is SQVTM, CDR2 ANQGSEA. CDR3 length equals 13 residues.